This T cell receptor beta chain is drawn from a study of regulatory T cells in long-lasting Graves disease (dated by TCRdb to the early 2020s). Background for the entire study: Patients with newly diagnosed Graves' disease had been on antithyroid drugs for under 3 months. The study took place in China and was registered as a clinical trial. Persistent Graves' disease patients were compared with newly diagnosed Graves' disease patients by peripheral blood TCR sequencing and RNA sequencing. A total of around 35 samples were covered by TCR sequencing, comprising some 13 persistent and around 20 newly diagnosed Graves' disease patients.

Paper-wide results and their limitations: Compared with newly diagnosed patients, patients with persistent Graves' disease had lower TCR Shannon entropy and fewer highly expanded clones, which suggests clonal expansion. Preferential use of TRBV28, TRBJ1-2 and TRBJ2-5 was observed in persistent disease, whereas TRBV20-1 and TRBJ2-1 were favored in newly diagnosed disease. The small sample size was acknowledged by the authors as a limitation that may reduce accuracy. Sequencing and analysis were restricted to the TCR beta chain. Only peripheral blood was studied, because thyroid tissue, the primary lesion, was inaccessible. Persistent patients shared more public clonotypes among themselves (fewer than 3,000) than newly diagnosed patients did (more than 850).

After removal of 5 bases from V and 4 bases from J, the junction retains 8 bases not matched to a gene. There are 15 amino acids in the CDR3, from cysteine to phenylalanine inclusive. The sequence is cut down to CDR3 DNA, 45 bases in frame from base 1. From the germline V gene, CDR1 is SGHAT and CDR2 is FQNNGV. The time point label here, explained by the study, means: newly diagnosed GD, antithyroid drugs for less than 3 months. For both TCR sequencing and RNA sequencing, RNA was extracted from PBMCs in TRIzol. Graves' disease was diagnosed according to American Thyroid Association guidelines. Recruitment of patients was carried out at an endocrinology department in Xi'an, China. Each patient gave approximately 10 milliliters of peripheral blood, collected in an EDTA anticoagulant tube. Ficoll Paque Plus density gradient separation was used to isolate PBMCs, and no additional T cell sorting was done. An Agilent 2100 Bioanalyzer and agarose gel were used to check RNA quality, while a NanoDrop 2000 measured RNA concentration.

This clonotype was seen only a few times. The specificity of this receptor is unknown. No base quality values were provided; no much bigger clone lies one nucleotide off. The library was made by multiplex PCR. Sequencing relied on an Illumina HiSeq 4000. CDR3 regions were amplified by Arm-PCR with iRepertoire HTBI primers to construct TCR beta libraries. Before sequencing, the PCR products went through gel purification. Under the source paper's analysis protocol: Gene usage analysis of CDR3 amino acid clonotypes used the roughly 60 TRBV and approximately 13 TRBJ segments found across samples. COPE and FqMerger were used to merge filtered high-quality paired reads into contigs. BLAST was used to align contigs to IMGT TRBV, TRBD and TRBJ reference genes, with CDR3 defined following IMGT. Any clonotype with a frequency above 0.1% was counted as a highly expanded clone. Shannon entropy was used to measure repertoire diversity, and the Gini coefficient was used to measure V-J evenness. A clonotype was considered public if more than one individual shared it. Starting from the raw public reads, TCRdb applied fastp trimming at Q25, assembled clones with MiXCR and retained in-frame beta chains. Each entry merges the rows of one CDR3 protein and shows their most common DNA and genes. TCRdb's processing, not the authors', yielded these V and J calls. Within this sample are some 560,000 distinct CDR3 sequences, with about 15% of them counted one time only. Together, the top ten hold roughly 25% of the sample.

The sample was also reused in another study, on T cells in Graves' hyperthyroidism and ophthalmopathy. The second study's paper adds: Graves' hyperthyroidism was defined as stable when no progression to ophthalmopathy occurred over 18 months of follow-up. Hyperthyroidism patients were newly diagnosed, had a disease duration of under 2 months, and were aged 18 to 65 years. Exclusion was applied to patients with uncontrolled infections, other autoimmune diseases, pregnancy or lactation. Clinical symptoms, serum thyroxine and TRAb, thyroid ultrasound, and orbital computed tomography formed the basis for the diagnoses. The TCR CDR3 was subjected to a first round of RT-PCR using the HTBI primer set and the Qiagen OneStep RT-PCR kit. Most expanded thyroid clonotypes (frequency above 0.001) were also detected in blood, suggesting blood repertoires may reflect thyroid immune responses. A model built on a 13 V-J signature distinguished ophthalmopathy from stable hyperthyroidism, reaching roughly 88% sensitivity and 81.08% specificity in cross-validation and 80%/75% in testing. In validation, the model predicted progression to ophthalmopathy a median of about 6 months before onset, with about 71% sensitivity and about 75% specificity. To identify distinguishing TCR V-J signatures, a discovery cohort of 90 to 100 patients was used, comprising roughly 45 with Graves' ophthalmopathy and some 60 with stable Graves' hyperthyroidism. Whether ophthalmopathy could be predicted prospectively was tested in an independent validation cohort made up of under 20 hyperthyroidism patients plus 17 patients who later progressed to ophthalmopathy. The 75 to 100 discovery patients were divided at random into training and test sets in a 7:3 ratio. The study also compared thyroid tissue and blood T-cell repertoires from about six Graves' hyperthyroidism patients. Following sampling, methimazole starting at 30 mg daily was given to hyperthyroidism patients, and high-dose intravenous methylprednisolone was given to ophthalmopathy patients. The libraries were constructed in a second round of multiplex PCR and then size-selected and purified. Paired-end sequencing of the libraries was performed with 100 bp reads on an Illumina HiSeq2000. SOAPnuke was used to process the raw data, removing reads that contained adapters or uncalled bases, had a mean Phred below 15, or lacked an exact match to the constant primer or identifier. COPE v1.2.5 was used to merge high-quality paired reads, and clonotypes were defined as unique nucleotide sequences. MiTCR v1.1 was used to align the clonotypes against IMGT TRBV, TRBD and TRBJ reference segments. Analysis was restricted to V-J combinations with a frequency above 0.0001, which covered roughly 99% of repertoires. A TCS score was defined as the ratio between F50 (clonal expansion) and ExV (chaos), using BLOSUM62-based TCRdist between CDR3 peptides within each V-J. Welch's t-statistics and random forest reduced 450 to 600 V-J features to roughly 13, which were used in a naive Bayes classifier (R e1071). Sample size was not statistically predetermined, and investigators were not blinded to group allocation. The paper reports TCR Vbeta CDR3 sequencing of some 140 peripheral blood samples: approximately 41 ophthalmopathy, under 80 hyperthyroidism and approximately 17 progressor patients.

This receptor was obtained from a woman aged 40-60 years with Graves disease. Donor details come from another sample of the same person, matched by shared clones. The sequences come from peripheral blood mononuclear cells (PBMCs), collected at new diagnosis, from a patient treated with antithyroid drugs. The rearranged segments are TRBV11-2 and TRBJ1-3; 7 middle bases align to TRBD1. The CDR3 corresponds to CASSTISGQGNTIYF. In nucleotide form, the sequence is TGTGCCAGCAGCACAATTTCGGGACAGGGAAACACCATATATTTT.